One and the same sample provided the 5 T cell receptor beta chains below, sequenced in a study of vaccination and CD4 T cells after COVID-19. As to treatment: roughly 10-day PBMC culture with coronavirus spike peptide pools or control peptides (ViraFEST assay). Antigen specificity for these receptors is unknown. Sequence data for DNA of cultured CD4+ T cells were generated by the Oncomine TCR Beta short-read assay. TCRdb recomputed calls from the PCR reads with MiXCR, one row per CDR3 protein. The data show 12,000 to 15,000 distinct CDR3 sequences, approximately 73% seen once. Sequencing used CD4+ T cells from blood, cultured in vitro. All receptors come from a human donor who had recovered from COVID-19.

The chain couples TRBV2 to TRBJ1-5, with no clear D. With 5 bases removed from V and 11 bases from J, the gap between germline ends came to 10 bases. This CDR3 comprises 11 residues. Germline CDR1 SNHLY, CDR2 FYNNEI. CDR3 loop: CASSRGGAQHF. CDR3 in DNA: TGTGCCAGCAGTCGAGGCGGAGCCCAGCATTTT.

This rearrangement joins TRBV7-3 to TRBJ2-7; 15 bases are a match to TRBD2. The CDR3 covers 18 residues. V was pared by 4 bases and J by 2 bases, with 9 bases of the junction left unmatched. The germline V gene has CDR1 SGHTA and CDR2 FQGTGA. CDR3 sequence: CASSSYGTSGRQPYEQYF. In nucleotides, the CDR3 is TGTGCCAGCAGCTCTTACGGGACTAGCGGGAGGCAACCCTACGAGCAGTACTTC.

This chain links TRBV28 with TRBJ1-2; no reliable D call. The length of the CDR3 is 11 residues. Per the germline V gene, CDR1 is MDHEN and CDR2 is SYDVKM. Trimming took off 6 bases at V and 7 bases at J, with 9 bases between the two ends. Here the CDR3 DNA reads TGTGCCAGCAGCCTTTACGGTGGCTACACCTTC. It translates to CASSLYGGYTF.

The sample holds one count of this clonotype. The rearrangement links TRBV2 to TRBJ1-2; 9 nucleotides line up with TRBD1. Germline CDR1 SNHLY, CDR2 FYNNEI. V was clipped by 6 bases and J by 8 bases; unmatched bases: 10. This CDR3 is 14 amino acids long. CDR3 in amino acids: CASSDWRTGEGYTF. Written as DNA, the CDR3 is TGTGCCAGCAGCGACTGGCGGACAGGGGAAGGCTACACCTTC.

The chain couples TRBV6-1 to TRBJ1-4; 11 nucleotides agree with TRBD1. The V and J ends lost 7 bases and 0 bases, in that order; junction bases with no gene match: 1. The V gene's germline CDR1 is MNHNS and CDR2 SASEGT. This CDR3 has 15 residues. The CDR3 DNA reads as TGTGCCAGCAAGGGACAGGGGGCAACTAATGAAAAACTGTTTTTT. Translating it yields CASKGQGATNEKLFF.